This T cell receptor beta chain was sequenced for a study of tumor-infiltrating lymphocytes in primary liver carcinoma. The source material, roughly 18-33 mg of unsorted bulk tissue, was used to co-extract RNA and DNA. Patients showed chronic HBV infection and an absence of prior treatment. As for this clonotype: The junction shows a germline mismatch at one end, possibly a read error.

Researchers generated TCR beta cDNA from 500 to 600 ng of total RNA, relying on a constant-region primer. Libraries covering TCR beta were generated through three nested multiplex PCR rounds (using a slightly modified ARM-PCR). With TRBV1-TRBV30 forward primers and a C-beta reverse primer, the first two PCR rounds were run for approximately 10 cycles each. TCRdb re-called the multiplex PCR reads through MiXCR, storing one row per CDR3 protein. The data contain 100,000 to 150,000 distinct CDR3 sequences, 50% to 80% of them seen just once; the ten biggest clones take up approximately 8.9%. Germline CDR1 is SGHAT and CDR2 is FQDESV (reference sequence). The CDR3 spans 17 residues.

The sample comprised liver tumor tissue from sampling region 3. Subset in this sample: tumor region T3, left-lateral pole. This chain uses TRBV11-1 with TRBJ2-2; D is uncertain. The sequence was obtained from a woman aged 55 to 70 with primary liver carcinoma and hepatitis B virus infection. The CDR3 nucleotides read TGTGCCGGCAGCGCCCGGCCATTCGTAGATAACACCGGGGAGCTGTTTTTT. Its translation: CAGSARPFVDNTGELFF.